The clone carrying this T cell receptor (beta chain) has only a few counts. As yet, its antigen is unknown. The V segment lost 5 bases and the J segment 2 bases; nucleotides outside the gene matches: 5. Germline CDR1 reads SGHNT; CDR2 reads YYREEE (reference sequence). CDR3 length equals 14 residues. This specimen belongs to a study of T cells after yellow fever vaccination. Study outcomes and limitations: Just a small share of clonotypes turned up in the CD4 compartment as well as the CD8 compartment.

Via MiXCR, TCRdb re-called the 5' RACE reads, giving one row per CDR3 protein. The table has about 330,000 distinct CDR3 sequences, around 6.8% seen once. The chain links TRBV5-4 to TRBJ2-3; 7 nucleotides align to TRBD2. Sequenced here: PBMCs, sampled around 45 days after the first yellow fever vaccination. The receptor was derived from a man between 18 and 35 years old who received the YFV17D yellow fever vaccine. CDR3 sequence: CASRPAGLTDTQYF. CDR3 DNA sequence: TGTGCCAGCAGGCCAGCGGGGCTCACAGATACGCAGTATTTT.